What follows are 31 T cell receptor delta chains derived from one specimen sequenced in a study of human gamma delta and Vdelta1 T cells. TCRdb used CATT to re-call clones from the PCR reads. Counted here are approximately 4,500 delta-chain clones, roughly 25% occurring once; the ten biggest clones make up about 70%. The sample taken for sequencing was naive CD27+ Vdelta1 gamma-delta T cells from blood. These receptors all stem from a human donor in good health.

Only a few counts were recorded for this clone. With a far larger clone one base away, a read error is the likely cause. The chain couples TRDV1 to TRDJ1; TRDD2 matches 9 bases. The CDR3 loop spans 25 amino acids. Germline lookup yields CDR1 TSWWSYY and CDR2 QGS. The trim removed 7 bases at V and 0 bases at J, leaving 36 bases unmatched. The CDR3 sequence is CALEGISALAFLRLGPLDNTDKLIF. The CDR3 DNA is TGTGCTCTTGAGGGCATCTCAGCCCTGGCCTTCCTACGTTTAGGGCCCCTGGATAACACCGATAAACTCATCTTT.

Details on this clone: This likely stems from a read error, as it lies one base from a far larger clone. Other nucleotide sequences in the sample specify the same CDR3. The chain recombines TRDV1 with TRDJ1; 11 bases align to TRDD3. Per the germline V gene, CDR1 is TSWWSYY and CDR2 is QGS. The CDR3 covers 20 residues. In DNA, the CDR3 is TGTGCCCTTGGGGAACTAACGACTCCGTACTGGGGGATATACACCGATAAACTCATCTTT. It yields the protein CALGELTTPYWGIYTDKLIF.

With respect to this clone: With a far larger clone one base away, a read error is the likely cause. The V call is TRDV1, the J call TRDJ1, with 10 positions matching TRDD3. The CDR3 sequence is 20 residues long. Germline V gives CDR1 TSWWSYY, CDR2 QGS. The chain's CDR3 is CALEELCSTGGWVYTDKLIF. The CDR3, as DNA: TGTGCTCTTGAGGAACTATGTTCTACTGGGGGATGGGTCTACACCGATAAACTCATCTTT.

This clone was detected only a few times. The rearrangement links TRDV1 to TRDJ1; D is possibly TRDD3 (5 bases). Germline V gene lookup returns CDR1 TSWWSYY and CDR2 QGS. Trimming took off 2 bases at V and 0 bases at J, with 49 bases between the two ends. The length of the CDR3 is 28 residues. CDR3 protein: CALGEYRFPTGGRVSLPSGTGYTDKLIF. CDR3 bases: TGTGCTCTTGGGGAATATCGCTTTCCCACGGGTGGAAGGGTTTCATTGCCCTCGGGGACGGGGTACACCGATAAACTCATCTTT.

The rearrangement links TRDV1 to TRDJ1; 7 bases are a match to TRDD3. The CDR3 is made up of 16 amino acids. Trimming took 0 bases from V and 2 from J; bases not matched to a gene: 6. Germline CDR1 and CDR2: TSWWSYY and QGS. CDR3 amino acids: CALGELDTGDTDKLIF. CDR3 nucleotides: TGTGCTCTTGGGGAACTCGACACGGGGGATACCGATAAACTCATCTTT.

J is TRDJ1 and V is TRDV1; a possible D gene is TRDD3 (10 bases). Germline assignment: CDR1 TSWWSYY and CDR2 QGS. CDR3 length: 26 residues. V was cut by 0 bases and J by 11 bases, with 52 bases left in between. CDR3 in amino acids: CALGELVRFPSYGRVDWGIGAGGLIF. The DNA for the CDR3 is TGTGCTCTTGGGGAACTAGTTAGGTTTCCTTCCTACGGTAGAGTGGACTGGGGGATCGGAGCCGGAGGTCTCATCTTT.

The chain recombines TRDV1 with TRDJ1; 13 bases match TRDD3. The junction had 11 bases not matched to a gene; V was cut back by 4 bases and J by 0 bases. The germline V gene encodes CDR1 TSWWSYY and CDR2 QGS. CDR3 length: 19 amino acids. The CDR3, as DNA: TGTGCTCTTGGGGGATCTACGCACTGGGGGATACGGTACACCGATAAACTCATCTTT. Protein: CALGGSTHWGIRYTDKLIF.

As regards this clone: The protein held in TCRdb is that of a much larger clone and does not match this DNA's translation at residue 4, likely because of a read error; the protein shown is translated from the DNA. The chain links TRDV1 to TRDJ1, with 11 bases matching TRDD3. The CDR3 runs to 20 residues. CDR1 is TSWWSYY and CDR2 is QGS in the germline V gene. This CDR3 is CALRELTTPYWGIYTDKLIF. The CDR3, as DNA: TGTGCTCTTAGGGAACTAACGACTCCGTACTGGGGGATATACACCGATAAACTCATCTTT.

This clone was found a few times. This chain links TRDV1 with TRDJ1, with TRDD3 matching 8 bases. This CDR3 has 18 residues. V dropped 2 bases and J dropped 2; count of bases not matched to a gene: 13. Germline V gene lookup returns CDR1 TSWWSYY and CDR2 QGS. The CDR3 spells CALGEGSPNNWGTDKLIF. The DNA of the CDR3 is TGTGCTCTTGGGGAAGGGTCCCCGAACAACTGGGGGACCGATAAACTCATCTTT.

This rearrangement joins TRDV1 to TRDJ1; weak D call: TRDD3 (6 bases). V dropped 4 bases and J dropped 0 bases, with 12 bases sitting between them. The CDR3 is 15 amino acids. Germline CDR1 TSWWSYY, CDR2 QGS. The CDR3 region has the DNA TGTGCTCTTGGGGTTCCCCGGGGATACACCGATAAACTCATCTTT. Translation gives CALGVPRGYTDKLIF.

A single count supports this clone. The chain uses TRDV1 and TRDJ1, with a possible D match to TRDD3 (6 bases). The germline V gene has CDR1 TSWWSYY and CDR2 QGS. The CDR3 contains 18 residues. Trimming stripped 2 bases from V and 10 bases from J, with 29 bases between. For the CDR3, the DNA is TGTGCTCTTGGGGAAGTTTTTTCCCAGAGCTGGGGCTCCCGGCGACTCATCTTT. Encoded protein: CALGEVFSQSWGSRRLIF.

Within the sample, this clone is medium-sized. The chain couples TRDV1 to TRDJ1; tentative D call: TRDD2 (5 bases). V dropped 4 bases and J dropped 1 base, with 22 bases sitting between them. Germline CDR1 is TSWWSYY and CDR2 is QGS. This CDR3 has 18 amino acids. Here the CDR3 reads CALGGKWPAPFGTDKLIF. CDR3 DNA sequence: TGTGCTCTTGGGGGAAAATGGCCTGCCCCCTTCGGCACCGATAAACTCATCTTT.

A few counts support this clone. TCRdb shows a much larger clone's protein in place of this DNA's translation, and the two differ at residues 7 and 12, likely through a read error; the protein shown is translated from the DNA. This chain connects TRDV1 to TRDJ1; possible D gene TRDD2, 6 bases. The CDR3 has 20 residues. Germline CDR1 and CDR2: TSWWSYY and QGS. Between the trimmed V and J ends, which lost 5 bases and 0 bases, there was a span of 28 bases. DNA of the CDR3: TGTGCTCTTGGGCCCTTTACAGGTCCCTTCCCTTGTACGTACACCGATAAACTCATCTTT. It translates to CALGPFTGPFPCTYTDKLIF.

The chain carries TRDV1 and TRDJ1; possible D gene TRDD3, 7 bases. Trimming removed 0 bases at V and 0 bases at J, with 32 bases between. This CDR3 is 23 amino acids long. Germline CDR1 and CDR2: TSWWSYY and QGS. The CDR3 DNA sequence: TGTGCTCTTGGGGAACTTACTGCCTTCCCCCGTACTGGGGATTCTACGTACACCGATAAACTCATCTTT. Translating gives CALGELTAFPRTGDSTYTDKLIF.

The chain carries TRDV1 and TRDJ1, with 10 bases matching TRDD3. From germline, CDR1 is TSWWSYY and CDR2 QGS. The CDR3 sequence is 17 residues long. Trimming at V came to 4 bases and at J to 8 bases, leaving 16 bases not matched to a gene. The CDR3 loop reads CALGGAFQAWGIPKLIF. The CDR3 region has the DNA TGTGCTCTTGGGGGCGCCTTCCAAGCTTGGGGGATACCAAAACTCATCTTT.

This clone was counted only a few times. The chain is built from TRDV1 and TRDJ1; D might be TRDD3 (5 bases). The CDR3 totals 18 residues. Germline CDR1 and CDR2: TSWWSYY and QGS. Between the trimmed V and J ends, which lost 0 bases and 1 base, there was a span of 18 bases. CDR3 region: CALGELIRATSLTDKLIF. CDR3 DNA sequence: TGTGCTCTTGGGGAACTAATACGCGCAACGAGCCTCACCGATAAACTCATCTTT.

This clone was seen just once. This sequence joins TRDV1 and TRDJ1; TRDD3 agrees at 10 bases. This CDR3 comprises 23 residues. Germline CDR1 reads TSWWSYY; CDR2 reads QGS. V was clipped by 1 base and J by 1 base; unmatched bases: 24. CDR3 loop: CALGEPIPTGDTLGFVGTDKLIF. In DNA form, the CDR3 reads TGTGCTCTTGGGGAACCGATTCCTACGGGGGATACGCTAGGCTTTGTGGGCACCGATAAACTCATCTTT.

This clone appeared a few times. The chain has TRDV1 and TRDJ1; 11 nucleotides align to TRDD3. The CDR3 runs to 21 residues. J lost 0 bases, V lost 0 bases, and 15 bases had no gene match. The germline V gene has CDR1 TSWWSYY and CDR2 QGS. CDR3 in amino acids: CALGELLLRGYWGIYTDKLIF. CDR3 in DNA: TGTGCTCTTGGGGAACTGTTGCTCCGTGGATACTGGGGGATATACACCGATAAACTCATCTTT.

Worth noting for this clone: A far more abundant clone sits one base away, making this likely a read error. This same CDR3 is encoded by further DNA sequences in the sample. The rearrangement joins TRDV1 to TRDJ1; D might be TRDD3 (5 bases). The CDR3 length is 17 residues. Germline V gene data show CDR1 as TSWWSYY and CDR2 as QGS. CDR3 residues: CALGERWRNMIADKLIF. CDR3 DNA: TGTGCCCTTGGGGAACGCTGGCGAAACATGATAGCCGATAAACTCATCTTT.

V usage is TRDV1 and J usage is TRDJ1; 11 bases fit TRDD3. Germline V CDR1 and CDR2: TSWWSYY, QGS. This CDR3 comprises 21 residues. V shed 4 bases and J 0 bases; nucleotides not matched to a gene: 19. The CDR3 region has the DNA TGTGCTCTTGGGGTACTACCCGGGCAGCACTGGGGGATAGGATACACCGATAAACTCATCTTT. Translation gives CALGVLPGQHWGIGYTDKLIF.

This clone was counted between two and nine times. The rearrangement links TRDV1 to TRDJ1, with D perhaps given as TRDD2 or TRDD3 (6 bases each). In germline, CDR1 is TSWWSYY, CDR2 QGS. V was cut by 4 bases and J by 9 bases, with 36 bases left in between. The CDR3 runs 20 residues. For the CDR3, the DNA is TGTGCTCTTGGGGGTCCTAGGGCAGGGCCTTCCCCCTATACTGGGCAAGAACTCATCTTT. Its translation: CALGGPRAGPSPYTGQELIF.

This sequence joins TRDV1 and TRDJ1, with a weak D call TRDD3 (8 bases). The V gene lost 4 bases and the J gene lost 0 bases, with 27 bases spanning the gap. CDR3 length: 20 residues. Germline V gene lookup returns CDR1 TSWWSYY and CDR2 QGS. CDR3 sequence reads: CALGASFLTGGASYTDKLIF. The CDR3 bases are TGTGCTCTTGGGGCTTCCTTCCTGACTGGGGGCGCCTCCTACACCGATAAACTCATCTTT.

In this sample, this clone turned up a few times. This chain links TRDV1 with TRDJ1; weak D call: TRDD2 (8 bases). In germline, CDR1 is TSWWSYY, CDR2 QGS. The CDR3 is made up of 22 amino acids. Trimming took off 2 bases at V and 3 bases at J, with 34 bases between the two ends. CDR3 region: CALGETPGLPTVWGSKADKLIF. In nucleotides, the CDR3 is TGTGCTCTTGGGGAAACTCCGGGACTTCCTACGGTCTGGGGGTCAAAGGCCGATAAACTCATCTTT.

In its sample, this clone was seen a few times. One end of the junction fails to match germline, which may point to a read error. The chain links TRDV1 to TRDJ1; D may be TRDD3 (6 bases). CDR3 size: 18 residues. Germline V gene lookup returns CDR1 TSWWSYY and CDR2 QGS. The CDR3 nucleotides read TGTGCTCCTGGGGAATCAAGTCTCCGGGTGAGGGGGGTGGATAAACTCATCTTT. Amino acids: CAPGESSLRVRGVDKLIF.

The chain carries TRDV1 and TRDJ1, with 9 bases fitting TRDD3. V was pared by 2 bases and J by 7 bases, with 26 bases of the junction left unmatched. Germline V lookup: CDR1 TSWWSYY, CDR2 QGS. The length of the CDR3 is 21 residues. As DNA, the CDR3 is TGTGCTCTTGGGGAAAAGGCCCGGACTTACTGGGGGAGCCCAGGGGCGGGTAAACTCATCTTT. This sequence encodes CALGEKARTYWGSPGAGKLIF.

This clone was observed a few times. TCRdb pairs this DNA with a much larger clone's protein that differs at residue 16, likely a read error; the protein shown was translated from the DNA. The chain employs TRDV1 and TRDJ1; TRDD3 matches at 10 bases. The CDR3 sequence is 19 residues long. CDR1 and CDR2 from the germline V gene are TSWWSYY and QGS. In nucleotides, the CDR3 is TGTGCTCTTGGGGCTTATCGTTTGGGGGATACCTGGTACACCGATAGACTCATCTTT. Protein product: CALGAYRLGDTWYTDRLIF.

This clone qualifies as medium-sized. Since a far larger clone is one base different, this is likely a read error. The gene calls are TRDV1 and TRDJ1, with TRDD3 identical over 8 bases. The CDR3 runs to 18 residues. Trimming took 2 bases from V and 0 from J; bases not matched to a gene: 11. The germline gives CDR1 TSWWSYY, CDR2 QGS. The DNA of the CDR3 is TGTGCTCTTGGGGAAAGGAGGTACTGGGGGGGGTACACCGATAAACTCATCTTT. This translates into CALGERRYWGGYTDKLIF.

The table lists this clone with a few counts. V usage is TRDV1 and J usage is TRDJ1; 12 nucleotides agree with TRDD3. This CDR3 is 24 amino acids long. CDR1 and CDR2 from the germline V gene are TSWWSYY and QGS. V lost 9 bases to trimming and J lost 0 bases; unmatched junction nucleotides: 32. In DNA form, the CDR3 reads TGTGCTCTCGAAGCCTTCCACTTTTTTGGACTGGGGGATACCAAGAAAGGGTACACCGATAAACTCATCTTT. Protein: CALEAFHFFGLGDTKKGYTDKLIF.

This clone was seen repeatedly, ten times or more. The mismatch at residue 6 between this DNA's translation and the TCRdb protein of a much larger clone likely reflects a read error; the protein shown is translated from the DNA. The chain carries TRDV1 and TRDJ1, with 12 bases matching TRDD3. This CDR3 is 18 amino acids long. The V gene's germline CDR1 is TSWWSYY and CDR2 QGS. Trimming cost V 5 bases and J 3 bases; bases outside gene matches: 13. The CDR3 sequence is CALGRMSPNWGIPDKLIF. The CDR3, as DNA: TGTGCTCTTGGGCGAATGAGCCCGAACTGGGGGATACCCGATAAACTCATCTTT.

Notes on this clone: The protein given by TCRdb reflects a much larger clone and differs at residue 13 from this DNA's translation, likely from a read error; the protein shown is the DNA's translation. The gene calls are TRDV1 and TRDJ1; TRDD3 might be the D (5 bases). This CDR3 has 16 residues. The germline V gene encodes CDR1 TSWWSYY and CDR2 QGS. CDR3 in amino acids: CALGEPSFVLHDTLIF. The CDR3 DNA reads TGTGCTCTTGGGGAACCTTCTTTTGTCCTCCACGATACACTCATCTTT.

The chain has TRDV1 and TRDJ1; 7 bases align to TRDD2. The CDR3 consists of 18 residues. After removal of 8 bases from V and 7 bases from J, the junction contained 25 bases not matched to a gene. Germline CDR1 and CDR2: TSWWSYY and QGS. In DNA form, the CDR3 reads TGTGCTCTTTCACTTTTCCTACGTGAAGGAACTGCGGTCGGTAAACTCATCTTT. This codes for CALSLFLREGTAVGKLIF.